The clone carrying this TCR beta chain was picked up a small number of times. Its antigen is currently unknown. Germline-derived CDR1 and CDR2 are LGHNA and YSLEER. This CDR3 is 18 amino acids long. V dropped 1 base and J dropped 4 bases, with 19 bases sitting between them. The data originate from a study of T cells after yellow fever vaccination. Study-wide context: It was SMART-Seq v4 Ultra Low Input that prepared the fractions with low cell numbers. Study-wide results and caveats: A small share of clonotypes appeared in both CD4 and CD8 compartments. On re-exposure, the response was weaker but peaked faster, at day 5 versus 15. Researchers cautioned that FACS-sorted repertoires could harbor abundant clonotypes contaminating from the bulk population.

TCRdb analysed the 5' RACE reads with MiXCR anew, one entry per CDR3 protein. Here the sample spans roughly 240,000 distinct CDR3 sequences, around 6.7% being singletons. The clonotype originates from a man aged 25-40 years who received the YFV17D yellow fever vaccine. The chain employs TRBV4-3 and TRBJ2-2; D remains ambiguous. Sequenced material: CD4+ T cells sorted from PBMCs, taken on the day of the yellow fever booster vaccination. The CDR3 loop is CASSQVGLKQPSTGELFF. For the CDR3, the DNA is TGCGCCAGCAGCCAAGTCGGCCTAAAACAGCCCTCCACCGGGGAGCTGTTTTTT.